These 30 T cell receptor beta chains were all obtained from the same sample, sequenced in a study of T cells after yellow fever vaccination. Each CDR3 protein gets one entry after TCRdb re-called the 5' RACE reads with MiXCR. The data contain approximately 350,000 distinct CDR3 sequences, 11% of them singletons. The material was PBMCs, obtained on the day of the first yellow fever vaccination. The receptors here all came from a man between 18 and 35 years old who received the YFV17D yellow fever vaccine.

The table lists this clonotype with a few counts. The chain employs TRBV13 and TRBJ1-6; D might be TRBD1 (5 bases). The CDR3 extends over 15 amino acids. Germline values: CDR1 PRHDT, CDR2 FYEKMQ (reference sequence). V lost 3 bases and J 8 bases, leaving 14 bases between the germline ends. The CDR3 nucleotides are TGTGCCAGCAGCTTTCGAAGCGGGGGGGATTCACCCCTCCACTTT. Its protein product is CASSFRSGGDSPLHF. Variable domain in full (rest from reference TRBV13 and TRBJ1-6): AAGVIQSPRHLIKEKRETATLKCYPIPRHDTVYWYQQGPGQDPQFLISFYEKMQSDKGSIPDRFSAQQFSDYHSELNMSSLELGDSALYFCASSFRSGGDSPLHFGNGTRLTVT.

The chain recombines TRBV11-2 with TRBJ1-1; D remains ambiguous. V was trimmed by 0 bases and J by 3 bases, leaving 11 bases between them. The V gene's germline CDR1 is SGHAT and CDR2 FQNNGV. The CDR3 extends over 15 amino acids. Here the CDR3 reads CASSLDLLVYTEAFF. Here the CDR3 DNA reads TGTGCCAGCAGCTTAGATTTGTTGGTTTACACTGAAGCTTTCTTT.

This clonotype was detected only a few times. The chain has TRBV7-2 and TRBJ1-2, with TRBD1 identical over 10 bases. The ends lost 4 bases at V and 6 bases at J; junction bases unmatched: 5. CDR1 and CDR2 from the germline V gene are SGHTA and FQGNSA. This CDR3 spans 14 amino acids. The DNA of the CDR3 is TGTGCCAGCAGCTCGGACAGGGGGTTTGATGGCTACACCTTC. Residues: CASSSDRGFDGYTF.

This clonotype occurred a few times. This chain joins TRBV11-2 and TRBJ2-3; TRBD2 aligns across 8 bases. V lost 8 bases and J lost 3; bases outside the gene matches: 7. Germline-derived CDR1 and CDR2 are SGHAT and FQNNGV. This CDR3 has 14 residues. CDR3 sequence: CASLSGGRTDTQYF. The CDR3 DNA reads TGTGCCAGCTTATCGGGGGGGAGAACAGATACGCAGTATTTT.

The chain is built from TRBV6-5 and TRBJ2-3; TRBD2 matches 7 bases. Per germline, CDR1 MNHEY and CDR2 SVGAGI. CDR3 length: 15 residues. Germline trimming cut 4 bases from V and 6 bases from J; bases unmatched to any gene: 10. Here the CDR3 reads CASSWGRAGGDTQYF. The CDR3 nucleotides are TGTGCCAGCAGTTGGGGGAGGGCCGGCGGGGATACGCAGTATTTT.

This clonotype appeared a few times. The chain recombines TRBV7-9 with TRBJ2-7, with D tentatively TRBD2 (5 bases). CDR1 SEHNR and CDR2 FQNEAQ come from the germline V gene (reference sequence). The V end lost 5 bases, the J end lost 0 bases, and 11 bases lay between the germline ends. The CDR3 is made up of 14 amino acids. CDR3 protein: CASSNAGGSYEQYF. The CDR3 DNA reads as TGTGCCAGCAGCAATGCGGGTGGCTCCTACGAGCAGTACTTC.

This clonotype was counted only a few times. The chain carries TRBV24-1 and TRBJ2-3, with 7 bases identical to TRBD2. Germline-derived CDR1 and CDR2 are KGHDR and SFDVKD. J lost 4 bases, V lost 3 bases, and 6 bases had no gene match. This CDR3 region has 15 residues. The CDR3 loop reads CATSDASGVPDTQYF. For the CDR3, the DNA is TGTGCCACCAGTGATGCCAGCGGGGTGCCAGATACGCAGTATTTT.

This chain links TRBV5-6 with TRBJ2-3; D is uncertain. V lost 4 bases to trimming and J lost 6 bases, with 15 bases between them. From germline, CDR1 is SGHDT and CDR2 YYEEEE. This CDR3 has 14 residues. The DNA for the CDR3 is TGTGCCAGCAGCCGTGGACGGACCCGGGATACGCAGTATTTT. This sequence encodes CASSRGRTRDTQYF.

The CDR3 reads CASSFKPGDEKLFF. CDR3 coding DNA: TGCGCCAGCAGCTTCAAGCCGGGGGATGAAAAACTGTTTTTT. The genes are TRBV5-1 and TRBJ1-4; weak D call: TRBD1 (5 bases). V was clipped by 2 bases and J by 6 bases, with 11 bases between them. The germline V gene encodes CDR1 SGHRS and CDR2 YFSETQ. This CDR3 region has 14 residues. Complete variable domain (other parts from reference TRBV5-1 and TRBJ1-4): KAGVTQTPRYLIKTRGQQVTLSCSPISGHRSVSWYQQTPGQGLQFLFEYFSETQRNKGNFPGRFSGRQFSNSRSEMNVSTLELGDSALYLCASSFKPGDEKLFFGSGTQLSVL.

This clonotype has only a few counts. V is TRBV2 and J is TRBJ1-1; D not resolved. V shed 1 base and J shed 4 bases, with 7 bases lying between them. Germline assignment: CDR1 SNHLY and CDR2 FYNNEI. The CDR3 runs 13 residues. CDR3 sequence: CASSEEAFTEAFF. DNA for the CDR3: TGTGCCAGCAGTGAAGAGGCGTTCACTGAAGCTTTCTTT.

This clonotype was seen a few times. This chain joins TRBV20-1 and TRBJ2-5; D is unclear. Trimming removed 3 bases at V and 5 bases at J, with 13 bases between. The CDR3 covers 13 residues. The germline CDR1 and CDR2 sequences are DFQATT and SNEGSKA (reference sequence). CDR3 sequence (DNA): TGCAGTGCTAGCCCCCCGCCCGTGGAGACCCAGTACTTC. This codes for CSASPPPVETQYF.

This chain connects TRBV7-2 to TRBJ2-1; a weak D match, TRBD1 (6 bases). Trimming cost V 3 bases and J 5 bases, with 8 bases left between them. Germline V gene sequence: CDR1 SGHTA, CDR2 FQGNSA. CDR3 size: 13 residues. The CDR3 reads CASSFTGNNEQFF. In DNA, the CDR3 is TGTGCCAGCAGCTTTACAGGGAACAATGAGCAGTTCTTC.

This clonotype was observed a few times. The chain carries TRBV7-9 and TRBJ2-7; D is undetermined. The germline gives CDR1 SEHNR, CDR2 FQNEAQ (reference sequence). This CDR3 has 14 residues. The V end was cut by 0 bases, the J end by 4 bases, with 10 bases between. This chain's CDR3 is CASSLALSEYEQYV. The DNA for the CDR3 is TGTGCCAGCAGCTTAGCCTTAAGCGAATACGAGCAGTACGTC.

This clonotype appeared many times. The genes are TRBV5-1 and TRBJ2-1; D ambiguous. The V and J ends lost 1 base and 2 bases respectively, with 7 bases between them. The CDR3 is 14 amino acids. Per germline, CDR1 SGHRS and CDR2 YFSETQ. The CDR3 DNA is TGCGCCAGCAGCTTGTCGGTAACCTACAATGAGCAGTTCTTC. Protein sequence: CASSLSVTYNEQFF.

This clonotype was seen ten or more times. This chain connects TRBV5-5 to TRBJ2-3; D may be TRBD2 (6 bases). The germline gives CDR1 SGHKS, CDR2 YYEKEE (reference sequence). CDR3 length: 15 amino acids. V was pared by 0 bases and J by 4 bases, with 12 bases between. Here the CDR3 DNA reads TGTGCCAGCAGCTTGGTCAGCGGGTCCGCAGATACGCAGTATTTT. The encoded protein is CASSLVSGSADTQYF.

The chain employs TRBV20-1 and TRBJ2-7; TRBD2 might be the D (6 bases). The V gene's germline CDR1 is DFQATT and CDR2 SNEGSKA (reference sequence). There are 12 residues in the CDR3. CDR3 sequence reads: CSAVEGSYEQYF. CDR3 sequence (DNA): TGCAGCGCAGTGGAGGGGAGCTACGAGCAGTACTTC.

This clonotype was seen only a few times. This chain connects TRBV12-5 to TRBJ2-7, with D tentatively TRBD1 or TRBD2 (6 bases each). In germline, CDR1 is LGHNT, CDR2 FRNRAP. The CDR3 is 12 amino acids. V was pared by 6 bases and J by 6 bases, with 12 bases between. The CDR3 spells CASGVGGFEQYF. CDR3 nucleotides: TGTGCTAGTGGGGTCGGGGGCTTCGAGCAGTACTTC.

The rearrangement uses TRBV7-3 and TRBJ2-1; D is possibly TRBD2 (5 bases). CDR1 and CDR2 (germline): SGHTA, FQGTGA. V shed 5 bases and J shed 4 bases, with 18 bases lying between them. The CDR3 covers 16 residues. The DNA for the CDR3 is TGTGCCAGCAGCCTGAGATACGGGGAGCGATACAATGAGCAGTTCTTC. Amino acids: CASSLRYGERYNEQFF.

This clonotype was counted between two and nine times. V and J are TRBV6-1 and TRBJ2-1; 7 nucleotides match TRBD2. V dropped 7 bases and J dropped 9; count of bases not matched to a gene: 9. There are 13 residues in the CDR3. Germline V CDR1 and CDR2: MNHNS, SASEGT. The CDR3 is CASTGGPVGEQFF. CDR3 coding DNA: TGTGCCAGCACGGGGGGTCCCGTGGGTGAGCAGTTCTTC.

The chain couples TRBV7-8 to TRBJ2-7, with D possibly matching TRBD2 (6 bases). Germline CDR1 SGHVS, CDR2 FQNEAQ. V lost 3 bases and J lost 4, with 16 bases in between. The CDR3 is 15 residues long. CDR3 nucleotide sequence: TGTGCCAGCAGCTTCCTGGACGGGGAGGAATACGAGCAGTACTTC. This encodes CASSFLDGEEYEQYF.

The chain is built from TRBV20-1 and TRBJ1-6; possibly TRBD1 for D (5 bases). Germline V gene lookup returns CDR1 DFQATT and CDR2 SNEGSKA (reference sequence). V gave up 2 bases and J gave up 11 bases, with 25 bases separating them. The CDR3 runs 17 residues. CDR3 in amino acids: CSARPLEEGVSGPPLHF. CDR3 in DNA: TGCAGTGCTAGACCCTTAGAAGAAGGGGTCTCCGGGCCACCCCTCCACTTT.

This clonotype was detected a few times. The gene calls are TRBV7-2 and TRBJ2-1; no clear D. CDR3 length: 13 amino acids. The V gene's germline CDR1 is SGHTA and CDR2 FQGNSA. Trimming cost V 6 bases and J 4 bases, with 10 bases left between them. The CDR3 loop reads CASSFLGYNEQFF. The CDR3 bases are TGTGCCAGCAGTTTCCTGGGGTACAATGAGCAGTTCTTC.

V usage is TRBV4-1 and J usage is TRBJ1-5, with D unclear. Germline lookup yields CDR1 MGHRA and CDR2 YSYEKL. Trimming stripped 1 base from V and 7 bases from J, with 8 bases between. The CDR3 length is 13 residues. The CDR3 region has the DNA TGCGCCAGCAGCCAAGGCGAATGGCAGCCCCAGCATTTT. Protein sequence: CASSQGEWQPQHF.

The chain employs TRBV5-1 and TRBJ2-1; 7 nucleotides match TRBD1. CDR1 is SGHRS and CDR2 is YFSETQ in the germline V gene. CDR3 length: 15 amino acids. The V and J ends lost 5 bases and 4 bases, in that order; junction bases with no gene match: 9. In nucleotides, the CDR3 is TGCGCCAGCAGTAAGTCGGGACAGACATACAATGAGCAGTTCTTC. Residues: CASSKSGQTYNEQFF.

This clonotype has a handful of counts. The chain is built from TRBV6-5 and TRBJ2-1; the D is unclear. In germline, CDR1 is MNHEY, CDR2 SVGAGI. The V end was cut by 3 bases, the J end by 10 bases, with 7 bases between. CDR3 size: 11 residues. This CDR3 is CASSYGEEQFF. The CDR3 bases are TGTGCCAGCAGTTATGGCGAGGAGCAGTTCTTC.

This clonotype was seen at least ten times. The CDR3 bases are TGCAGTGCTAGCCGGCAGGGAATAGGGGCTAATGAAAAACTGTTTTTT. It encodes CSASRQGIGANEKLFF. The gene calls are TRBV20-1 and TRBJ1-4, with a weak D call TRBD1 (5 bases). Per germline, CDR1 DFQATT and CDR2 SNEGSKA (reference sequence). Trimming removed 3 bases at V and 3 bases at J, with 17 bases between. The CDR3 is 16 amino acids.

The V gene is TRBV20-1, the J gene TRBJ1-4; maybe TRBD1 (5 bases). CDR3 length: 18 amino acids. Per germline, CDR1 DFQATT and CDR2 SNEGSKA (reference sequence). Trimming took 3 bases from V and 0 from J, leaving 20 bases between them. The CDR3 nucleotides are TGCAGTGCTAGCCCCCCGACAGTCAGGCCTCCAACTAATGAAAAACTGTTTTTT. Protein: CSASPPTVRPPTNEKLFF.

This chain links TRBV12-5 with TRBJ1-1; TRBD1 matches 7 bases. Per germline, CDR1 LGHNT and CDR2 FRNRAP. V shed 3 bases, J shed 2 bases, and the junction held 12 bases outside the gene matches. The CDR3 is 17 amino acids. CDR3 sequence: CASGLKYRGGFNTEAFF. The DNA for the CDR3 is TGTGCTAGTGGTTTAAAATATCGAGGGGGCTTCAACACTGAAGCTTTCTTT.

This clonotype was detected many times. The J gene is TRBJ2-3, the V gene TRBV7-9; D uncertain. This CDR3 has 14 residues. V lost 5 bases, J lost 0 bases, and 9 bases lay in between. CDR1 and CDR2 from the germline V gene are SEHNR and FQNEAQ (reference sequence). The CDR3 DNA is TGTGCCAGCAGCCCTCCGACGAGCACAGATACGCAGTATTTT. Translating gives CASSPPTSTDTQYF.

The chain has TRBV9 and TRBJ1-1; 7 bases are a match to TRBD1. Germline-derived CDR1 and CDR2 are SGDLS and YYNGEE. The CDR3 runs to 16 residues. Trimming took 0 bases from V and 5 from J; bases not matched to a gene: 10. The CDR3 nucleotides are TGTGCCAGCAGCGTAGGAGGGGGCCCCTCGAGAACTGAAGCTTTCTTT. It translates to CASSVGGGPSRTEAFF.